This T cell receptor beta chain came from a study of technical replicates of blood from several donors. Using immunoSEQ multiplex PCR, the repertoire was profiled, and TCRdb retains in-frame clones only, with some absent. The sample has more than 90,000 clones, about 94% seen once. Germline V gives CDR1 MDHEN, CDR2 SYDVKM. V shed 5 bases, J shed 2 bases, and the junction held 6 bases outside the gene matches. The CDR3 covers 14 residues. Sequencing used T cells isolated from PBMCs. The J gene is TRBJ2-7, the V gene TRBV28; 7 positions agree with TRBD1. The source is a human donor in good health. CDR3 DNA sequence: TGTGCCAGCAGTCCTGGACAGGTAGCCTACGAGCAGTACTTC. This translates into CASSPGQVAYEQYF.